The subject of this entry is one T cell receptor beta chain. This entry belongs to a study of blood T cell repertoires in COVID-19. Study information: Material from acute and convalescent COVID-19 was sourced from the United States, Italy and Spain.

Produced via immunoSEQ multiplex PCR; TCRdb's table is partial and in-frame only. The sample records a few hundred thousand clones, about nine tenths being singletons. Sequencing was carried out using peripheral blood. This sequence originates from a woman in her 30s with active or convalescent COVID-19.

The CDR3 bases are TGTGCCAGCAGTGAGACTAGGCTAAGAACAGATACGCAGTATTTT. This sequence encodes CASSETRLRTDTQYF. V usage is TRBV2 and J usage is TRBJ2-3; D perhaps matches TRBD2 (6 bases). The ends were cut back, 3 bases at V and 3 bases at J, with 13 bases in the middle. Germline V gene lookup returns CDR1 SNHLY and CDR2 FYNNEI. The CDR3 runs 15 residues.